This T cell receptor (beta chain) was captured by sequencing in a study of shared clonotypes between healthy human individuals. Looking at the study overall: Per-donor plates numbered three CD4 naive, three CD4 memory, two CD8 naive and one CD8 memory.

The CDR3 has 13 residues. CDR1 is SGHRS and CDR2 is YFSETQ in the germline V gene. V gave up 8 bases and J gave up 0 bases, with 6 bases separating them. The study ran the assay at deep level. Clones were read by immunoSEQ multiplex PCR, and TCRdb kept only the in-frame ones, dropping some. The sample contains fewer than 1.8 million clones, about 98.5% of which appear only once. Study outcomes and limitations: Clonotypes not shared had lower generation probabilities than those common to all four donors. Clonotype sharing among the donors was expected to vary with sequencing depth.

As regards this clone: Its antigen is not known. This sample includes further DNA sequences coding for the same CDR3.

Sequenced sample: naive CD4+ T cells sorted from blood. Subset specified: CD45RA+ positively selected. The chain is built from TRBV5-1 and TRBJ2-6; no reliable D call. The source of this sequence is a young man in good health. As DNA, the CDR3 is TGCGCCAGTAAGGACTCTGGGGCCAACGTCCTGACTTTC. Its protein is CASKDSGANVLTF.